This paragraph covers one TCR beta chain sequence. This entry is derived from a study of blood T cell repertoires in COVID-19. The wider study: Spain, Italy and the United States supplied samples that represented acute and convalescent COVID-19. Sources were T cells, B-cell-depleted T cells, or PBMCs; the material itself was cDNA or gDNA.

CDR1 and CDR2 from the germline V gene are MNHEY and SVGAGI. This CDR3 is built from 13 residues. The V end was cut by 3 bases, the J end by 4 bases, with 8 bases between. Profiled with immunoSEQ multiplex PCR; TCRdb holds only in-frame clones, not every one. The repertoire consists of a few hundred thousand clones, with around 88% occurring once and the leading ten covering about 1.6%. This chain connects TRBV6-5 to TRBJ2-3; D call uncertain. The receptor was isolated from a woman in her forties or fifties with acute or convalescent COVID-19. Sequencing was carried out using peripheral blood. The CDR3 spells CASSYRLADTQYF. The CDR3, as DNA: TGTGCCAGCAGTTATCGGTTAGCAGATACGCAGTATTTT.